What follows are 13 T cell receptor beta chains derived from one specimen sequenced in a study of Ad26.COV2.S vaccination and SARS-CoV-2 variants (dated by TCRdb to about 2021). The intended sense of this specimen's treatment or condition label: around 19 received Ad26.COV2.S at low or high dose, single or two shots; about five received placebo; per-sample allocation not given. Repertoires of vaccine and placebo recipients were sequenced from samples taken on day 63 after the first injection. Libraries came from the immunoSEQ multiplex PCR assay. What TCRdb holds here is the immuneACCESS table cut down to in-frame rearrangements. Part of the clones is not present; checked against another copy, under half of the missing clones reflect an unresolved V gene, and the others are unexplained. This sample gives some 480,000 clones in total; around nine tenths of them show up just once. Of the sample, roughly 13% falls within the top ten clones.

The sample here was peripheral blood, taken in a trial of Ad26.COV2.S vaccine versus placebo. All receptors come from a person aged 18-60 years who received the Ad26.COV2.S COVID-19 vaccine or a placebo.

This chain links TRBV7-9 with TRBJ2-7, with 13 positions matching TRBD2. The CDR3 extends over 15 amino acids. The J segment lost 6 bases and the V segment lost 0 bases, leaving 2 bases of the junction unmatched. Germline loops: CDR1 SEHNR, CDR2 FQNEAQ (reference sequence). The DNA of the CDR3 is TGTGCCAGCAGCTTAGCGGGACTAGCGGGACTCGAGCAGTACTTC. The encoded protein is CASSLAGLAGLEQYF.

V and J are TRBV6-6 and TRBJ1-1, with D possibly being TRBD1 (6 bases). The CDR3 spans 15 residues. From germline, CDR1 is MNHNY and CDR2 SVGAGI (reference sequence). V gave up 1 base and J gave up 1 base, with 10 bases separating them. CDR3 sequence: CASSYWGPRNTEAFF. For the CDR3, the DNA is TGTGCCAGCAGTTACTGGGGGCCGCGGAACACTGAAGCTTTCTTT.

This rearrangement joins TRBV7-9 to TRBJ2-1; TRBD2 agrees at 8 bases. This CDR3 has 15 residues. Germline CDR1 reads SEHNR; CDR2 reads FQNEAQ (reference sequence). V trimming: 7 bases; J trimming: 7 bases; junction bases outside the gene matches: 12. CDR3 protein: CASTHSGGTRNEQFF. The CDR3 region has the DNA TGTGCCAGCACCCATTCGGGGGGGACTAGGAATGAGCAGTTCTTC.

J is TRBJ2-6 and V is TRBV19; D uncertain. Germline lookup yields CDR1 LNHDA and CDR2 SQIVND (reference sequence). The CDR3 runs 15 residues. Trimming removed 5 bases at V and 0 bases at J, with 8 bases between. CDR3 DNA sequence: TGTGCCAGTAGTCAAGGGTTCTCTGGGGCCAACGTCCTGACTTTC. It translates to CASSQGFSGANVLTF.

This clone was observed a few times. The chain uses TRBV3-1 (or the pseudogene TRBV3-2) and TRBJ2-1, with 10 bases fitting TRBD2. This CDR3 spans 16 amino acids. The germline CDR1 and CDR2 sequences are LGHDT and YNNKEL (reference sequence). After removal of 4 bases from V and 0 bases from J, the junction contained 3 bases not matched to a gene. Written as DNA, the CDR3 is TGTGCCAGCAGCCTTGGACTAGCGGTCTCCTACAATGAGCAGTTCTTC. Translating gives CASSLGLAVSYNEQFF.

In DNA, the CDR3 is TGTGCCAGCACCGGGACAGGGGGCCAATCTTTCTTT. This codes for CASTGTGGQSFF. This chain connects TRBV6-5 to TRBJ1-1; 12 bases fit TRBD1. This CDR3 is built from 12 residues. Germline loops: CDR1 MNHEY, CDR2 SVGAGI. V shed 7 bases, J shed 12 bases, and the junction held 6 bases outside the gene matches.

This chain connects TRBV7-8 to TRBJ1-2; 9 bases map to TRBD1. Germline trimming cut 5 bases from V and 8 bases from J; bases unmatched to any gene: 12. The CDR3 is 15 residues long. Germline V gene sequence: CDR1 SGHVS, CDR2 FQNEAQ. The DNA of the CDR3 is TGTGCCAGCAGCCAGAGGGCACAGGGGGCGGTCGGCTACACCTTC. Translation: CASSQRAQGAVGYTF.

The chain carries TRBV7-8 and TRBJ1-4, with 10 nucleotides matching TRBD1. V gave up 5 bases and J gave up 5 bases; unmatched junction bases: 8. The germline V gene has CDR1 SGHVS and CDR2 FQNEAQ. The CDR3 has 16 amino acids. CDR3 nucleotide sequence: TGTGCCAGCAGCCCCAAACGGACAGGGGGGAATGAAAAACTGTTTTTT. This sequence encodes CASSPKRTGGNEKLFF.

The chain links TRBV3-1 (or the pseudogene TRBV3-2) to TRBJ2-5; D not resolved. V lost 1 base and J 1 base, leaving 10 bases between the germline ends. The CDR3 consists of 15 residues. Germline V gene data show CDR1 as LGHDT and CDR2 as YNNKEL (reference sequence). The CDR3 nucleotides are TGTGCCAGCAGCCAAGGGACGGGTTCCCAAGAGACCCAGTACTTC. Encoded protein: CASSQGTGSQETQYF.

The chain employs TRBV12-3 or TRBV12-4 and TRBJ2-1, with no clear D. The V end lost 1 base, the J end lost 15 bases, and 13 bases lay between the germline ends. This CDR3 has 12 residues. The chain's CDR3 is CASSLGWGLRFF. CDR3 nucleotide sequence: TGTGCCAGCAGTTTAGGTTGGGGTTTGCGGTTCTTC.

The chain has TRBV28 and TRBJ2-1; 10 bases agree with TRBD2. Trimming took 6 bases from V and 8 from J; bases not matched to a gene: 7. Germline CDR1 is MDHEN and CDR2 is SYDVKM. This CDR3 has 14 amino acids. The CDR3: CASSLAGVVDEQFF. Here the CDR3 DNA reads TGTGCCAGCAGCCTAGCGGGAGTAGTGGATGAGCAGTTCTTC. Supplemented by reference TRBV28 and TRBJ2-1, the full variable domain reads DVKVTQSSRYLVKRTGEKVFLECVQDMDHENMFWYRQDPGLGLRLIYFSYDVKMKEKGDIPEGYSVSREKKERFSLILESASTNQTSMYLCASSLAGVVDEQFFGPGTRLTVL.

V usage is TRBV5-1 and J usage is TRBJ1-2; 7 nucleotides align to TRBD1. Trimming took 0 bases from V and 7 from J; bases not matched to a gene: 6. The CDR3 loop spans 14 amino acids. CDR1 is SGHRS, CDR2 YFSETQ, per germline. CDR3 bases: TGCGCCAGCAGCTTGGCCAGGGGGGGCTCTGGCTACACCTTC. This translates into CASSLARGGSGYTF.

As concerns this clone: Compared with germline, one end of the junction differs, possibly owing to a read error. V and J are TRBV7-9 and TRBJ2-7; perhaps TRBD2 as D (6 bases). The CDR3 sequence is 15 residues long. Germline CDR1 SEHNR, CDR2 FQNEAQ (reference sequence). For the CDR3, the DNA is TGTGCCAGCAGCTCCCCGGCTGGGAGCGGGCGGACGGCGCGCTTC. This codes for CASSSPAGSGRTARF.